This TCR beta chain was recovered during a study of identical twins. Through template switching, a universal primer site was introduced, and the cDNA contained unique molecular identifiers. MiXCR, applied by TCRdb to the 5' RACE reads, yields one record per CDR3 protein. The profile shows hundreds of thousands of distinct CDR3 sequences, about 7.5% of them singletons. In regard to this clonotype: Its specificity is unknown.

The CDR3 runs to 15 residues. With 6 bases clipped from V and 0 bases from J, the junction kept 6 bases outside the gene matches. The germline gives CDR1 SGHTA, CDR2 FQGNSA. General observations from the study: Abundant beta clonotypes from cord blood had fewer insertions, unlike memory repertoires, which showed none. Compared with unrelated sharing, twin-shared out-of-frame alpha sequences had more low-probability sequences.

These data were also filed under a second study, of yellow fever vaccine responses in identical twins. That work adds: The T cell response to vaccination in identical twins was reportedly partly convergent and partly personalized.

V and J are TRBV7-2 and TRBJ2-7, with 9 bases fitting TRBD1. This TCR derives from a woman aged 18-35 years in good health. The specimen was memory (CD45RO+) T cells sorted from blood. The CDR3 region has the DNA TGTGCCAGCAGGCCTTCGACAGGGGGCTCCTACGAGCAGTACTTC. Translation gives CASRPSTGGSYEQYF. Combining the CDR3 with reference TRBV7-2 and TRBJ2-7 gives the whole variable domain GAGVSQSPSNKVTEKGKDVELRCDPISGHTALYWYRQSLGQGLEFLIYFQGNSAPDKSGLPSDRFSAERTGGSVSTLTIQRTQQEDSAVYLCASRPSTGGSYEQYFGPGTRLTVT.